The 24 T cell receptor beta chains below all came from one sample that was sequenced in a study of T cell changes during pregnancy in multiple sclerosis. This table comes from immunoSEQ multiplex PCR, and its TCRdb copy is limited to in-frame clones, with some not included. The sample contains tens of thousands of clones, 85% of which appear only once. The source material was CD8+ T cells from peripheral blood mononuclear cells, sampled in the first trimester of pregnancy. These receptors were collected from a female donor in good health, enrolled as a control in a pregnancy study.

The V and J genes are TRBV27 and TRBJ1-4, with TRBD1 matching over 7 bases. The CDR3 is made up of 15 amino acids. Germline lookup yields CDR1 MNHEY and CDR2 SMNVEV (reference sequence). The V gene end was trimmed by 6 bases and the J gene end by 4 bases; junction bases not matched to a gene: 8. The CDR3: CASRTGVEGNEKLFF. Written as DNA, the CDR3 is TGTGCCAGCAGAACAGGGGTGGAGGGTAATGAAAAACTGTTTTTT.

Concerning this clone itself: A junction end diverges from the germline sequence, so it may reflect a read error. The V gene is TRBV7-2, the J gene TRBJ1-3; D is uncertain. The CDR3 extends over 14 amino acids. Germline loops: CDR1 SGHTA, CDR2 FQGNSA. The CDR3 sequence: CASSLASSGNTIYF. The CDR3 DNA reads TGTGCCAGCAGCCTAGCTTCATCTGGAAACACCATATATTTT.

This chain joins TRBV11-1 and TRBJ2-1; D not resolved. Trimming shortened V by 5 bases and J by 6 bases, and 8 bases separated the two germline ends. This CDR3 contains 12 residues. Germline assignment: CDR1 SGHAT and CDR2 FQDESV (reference sequence). CDR3 nucleotides: TGTGCCAGCAGCCCTCTACCCAATGAGCAGTTCTTC. Protein sequence: CASSPLPNEQFF.

This clone has a single count. This rearrangement joins TRBV9 to TRBJ2-5, with a weak D call TRBD2 (6 bases). Germline values: CDR1 SGDLS, CDR2 YYNGEE. Trimming removed 3 bases at V and 0 bases at J, with 15 bases between. This CDR3 comprises 16 residues. The CDR3 DNA reads TGTGCCAGCAGCGCCGGGGGACGGGGAGACCAAGAGACCCAGTACTTC. It yields the protein CASSAGGRGDQETQYF.

This clone has just one count. This sequence joins TRBV7-9 and TRBJ1-1; weak D call: TRBD1 (6 bases). CDR1 is SEHNR, CDR2 FQNEAQ, per germline (reference sequence). The ends were cut back, 1 base at V and 3 bases at J, with 12 bases in the middle. This CDR3 spans 15 amino acids. The CDR3 is CASSLGGLRDTEAFF. The CDR3 bases are TGTGCCAGCAGCTTAGGGGGGCTCAGGGACACTGAAGCTTTCTTT.

V gene TRBV7-6 combines with J gene TRBJ2-7, with 12 bases matching TRBD2. Germline assignment: CDR1 SGHVS and CDR2 FNYEAQ. J gave up 2 bases and V 3 bases, and 5 bases lay outside the gene matches. The CDR3 is 16 amino acids. The CDR3 protein is CASSLRLAGAPYEQYF. CDR3 nucleotide sequence: TGTGCCAGCAGCTTGAGACTAGCGGGGGCCCCCTACGAGCAGTACTTC. Looking up the rest from reference TRBV7-6 and TRBJ2-7 gives the full variable domain: GAGVSQSPRYKVTKRGQDVALRCDPISGHVSLYWYRQALGQGPEFLTYFNYEAQQDKSGLPNDRFSAERPEGSISTLTIQRTEQRDSAMYRCASSLRLAGAPYEQYFGPGTRLTVT.

The V gene is TRBV5-1, the J gene TRBJ2-1; 8 nucleotides align to TRBD2. The ends lost 4 bases at V and 3 bases at J; junction bases unmatched: 12. The CDR3 covers 17 residues. The germline V gene has CDR1 SGHRS and CDR2 YFSETQ. The CDR3 region is CASSPLAGGAIYNEQFF. The DNA of the CDR3 is TGCGCCAGCAGCCCCTTGGCGGGAGGCGCGATCTACAATGAGCAGTTCTTC.

This clone has more than one count but fewer than ten. The CDR3 sequence is CAWSAGEGNQPQHF. CDR3 bases: TGTGCCTGGAGTGCAGGGGAAGGCAATCAGCCCCAGCATTTT. This chain connects TRBV30 to TRBJ1-5, with D possibly being TRBD1 (6 bases). The V gene's germline CDR1 is GTSNPN and CDR2 SVGIG (reference sequence). V lost 1 base and J 2 bases, leaving 9 bases between the germline ends. The CDR3 is 14 residues long.

This chain joins TRBV9 and TRBJ1-5, with unresolved D. This CDR3 spans 13 amino acids. The germline gives CDR1 SGDLS, CDR2 YYNGEE. V was cut by 2 bases and J by 5 bases, with 8 bases left in between. CDR3: CASSVSGDQPQHF. The CDR3 region has the DNA TGTGCCAGCAGCGTCTCCGGTGATCAGCCCCAGCATTTT.

This clone was found once. The J gene is TRBJ1-6, the V gene TRBV5-5; D is possibly TRBD1 (6 bases). V lost 3 bases and J 7 bases, leaving 26 bases between the germline ends. Germline values: CDR1 SGHKS, CDR2 YYEKEE (reference sequence). This CDR3 contains 19 residues. CDR3 DNA sequence: TGTGCCAGCAGCTACCAAGGGGGTTTTGGGGGCCAAGCGAATTCACCCCTCCACTTT. Amino acids: CASSYQGGFGGQANSPLHF.

J is TRBJ2-6 and V is TRBV5-4, with 7 bases matching TRBD1. The CDR3 contains 16 residues. V lost 4 bases, J lost 2 bases, and 6 bases stayed unmatched. Germline CDR1 reads SGHNT; CDR2 reads YYREEE (reference sequence). DNA of the CDR3: TGTGCCAGCAGCCCGGGACAGCCCCCTGGGGCCAACGTCCTGACTTTC. Its protein product is CASSPGQPPGANVLTF.

The J gene is TRBJ2-6, the V gene TRBV6-5; no clear D gene. This CDR3 is 15 amino acids long. Trimming removed 5 bases at V and 0 bases at J, with 8 bases between. In germline, CDR1 is MNHEY, CDR2 SVGAGI. The CDR3 protein is CASSTQLSGANVLTF. In DNA, the CDR3 is TGTGCCAGCAGTACGCAACTCTCTGGGGCCAACGTCCTGACTTTC.

This sequence joins TRBV6-1 and TRBJ1-4, with 7 bases identical to TRBD1. Per germline, CDR1 MNHNS and CDR2 SASEGT. The ends lost 7 bases at V and 7 bases at J; junction bases unmatched: 6. The CDR3 spans 13 residues. The CDR3 loop is CASTTGNGEKLFF. DNA for the CDR3: TGTGCCAGCACGACAGGGAACGGTGAAAAACTGTTTTTT.

This chain connects TRBV27 to TRBJ1-2; the D is unclear. Germline CDR1 MNHEY, CDR2 SMNVEV (reference sequence). Deletions cut 2 bases from V and 3 bases from J, with 7 bases between. The CDR3 has 13 residues. Written as DNA, the CDR3 is TGTGCCAGCAGTTTAATCCCAGACTATGGCTACACCTTC. As protein: CASSLIPDYGYTF.

V and J are TRBV27 and TRBJ1-5, with D possibly TRBD1 on 6 matching bases. This CDR3 contains 14 residues. Trimming pared 5 bases from V and 3 bases from J, leaving 11 bases between. Germline assignment: CDR1 MNHEY and CDR2 SMNVEV (reference sequence). The CDR3 nucleotides are TGTGCCAGCAGTCGAACAGGGCCCAATCAGCCCCAGCATTTT. Translated: CASSRTGPNQPQHF.

This clone was recorded a few times. This chain uses TRBV6-1 with TRBJ2-7, with 12 bases aligning to TRBD2. The CDR3 covers 15 residues. Germline V gene data show CDR1 as MNHNS and CDR2 as SASEGT. The ends lost 0 bases at V and 5 bases at J; junction bases unmatched: 2. The CDR3 DNA reads as TGTGCCAGCAGTGAAGCGACTAGCGGGAGCCACGAGCAGTACTTC. Protein: CASSEATSGSHEQYF.

This chain connects TRBV5-6 to TRBJ2-5; D perhaps matches TRBD1 (5 bases). Germline V gene data show CDR1 as SGHDT and CDR2 as YYEEEE. V was cut by 0 bases and J by 3 bases, with 6 bases left in between. The CDR3 is 13 amino acids. CDR3 residues: CASSLAREETQYF. The CDR3 nucleotides read TGTGCCAGCAGCTTGGCCAGGGAAGAGACCCAGTACTTC.

J is TRBJ2-2 and V is TRBV9; TRBD2 might be the D (5 bases). Germline lookup yields CDR1 SGDLS and CDR2 YYNGEE. The CDR3 loop spans 16 amino acids. V lost 0 bases and J lost 7, with 16 bases in between. As DNA, the CDR3 is TGTGCCAGCAGCGTAGAACCTAGCCCGCGGGTCGGGGAGCTGTTTTTT. Protein sequence: CASSVEPSPRVGELFF.

This clone was detected a few times. The chain recombines TRBV15 with TRBJ2-1, with TRBD1 matching over 9 bases. V dropped 0 bases and J dropped 10; count of bases not matched to a gene: 10. Germline values: CDR1 LNHNV, CDR2 YYDKDF (reference sequence). The CDR3 loop spans 16 amino acids. Here the CDR3 reads CATSRESGQGGQEQFF. The CDR3 DNA sequence: TGTGCCACCAGCAGAGAATCGGGACAGGGAGGACAGGAGCAGTTCTTC.

This sequence joins TRBV12-5 and TRBJ1-6; 7 bases line up with TRBD1. The ends lost 3 bases at V and 10 bases at J; junction bases unmatched: 9. Germline V lookup: CDR1 LGHNT, CDR2 FRNRAP. This CDR3 comprises 15 residues. The CDR3 reads CASGFSGGSRSPLHF. The CDR3 bases are TGTGCTAGTGGTTTTTCAGGGGGATCACGGTCACCCCTCCACTTT.

The table lists this clone with a count of one. J is TRBJ1-6 and V is TRBV6-5; D remains unclear. From germline, CDR1 is MNHEY and CDR2 SVGAGI. V lost 0 bases, J lost 7 bases, and 7 bases lay in between. The CDR3 sequence is 14 residues long. The CDR3 sequence is CASSYSGENSPLHF. The CDR3, as DNA: TGTGCCAGCAGTTACTCCGGGGAGAATTCACCCCTCCACTTT.

The chain has TRBV19 and TRBJ1-2, with D tentatively TRBD1 (5 bases). This CDR3 spans 11 amino acids. Germline V gene sequence: CDR1 LNHDA, CDR2 SQIVND (reference sequence). Trimming stripped 10 bases from V and 7 bases from J, with 13 bases between. CDR3 bases: TGTGCCACCCTGGGGCAGGGTGGCTACACCTTC. Its protein is CATLGQGGYTF.

This clone is labeled as medium-sized. The chain carries TRBV6-4 and TRBJ2-1; 12 bases match TRBD2. The CDR3 covers 15 residues. Germline CDR1 and CDR2: MRHNA and SNTAGT. Unmatched junction bases numbered 2, after V lost 5 bases and J lost 3 bases. The CDR3 is CASSKTSGSYNEQFF. CDR3 DNA: TGTGCCAGCAGTAAGACTAGCGGGAGCTACAATGAGCAGTTCTTC.

The chain joins TRBV9 to TRBJ2-7; perhaps TRBD1 as D (7 bases). The CDR3 covers 17 residues. Germline V gene data show CDR1 as SGDLS and CDR2 as YYNGEE. Deletions cut 0 bases from V and 2 bases from J, with 18 bases between. This CDR3 reads CASSVEAGQGGPYEQYF. The CDR3 region has the DNA TGTGCCAGCAGCGTAGAGGCCGGTCAGGGGGGACCCTACGAGCAGTACTTC.